Listed here are 3 T cell receptor beta chains from one sample, sequenced in a study of blood T cell repertoires in COVID-19. The data were produced by immunoSEQ multiplex PCR, yet TCRdb's version contains in-frame clones alone and is incomplete. The repertoire holds 370,000 or so clones, 80% to 90% seen once, with under 1.5% in the top ten. The sample taken for sequencing was PBMCs or T cells enriched from blood (not recorded which). Source of these receptors: a man aged 25-45 years who had recovered from COVID-19.

The chain is built from TRBV10-3 and TRBJ2-5; D may be TRBD2 (5 bases). V was pared by 5 bases and J by 3 bases, with 10 bases between. The CDR3 covers 13 residues. Germline CDR1 reads ENHRY; CDR2 reads SYGVKD. The CDR3 here is CAISSDYKETQYF. The DNA of the CDR3 is TGTGCCATCAGTTCCGACTACAAAGAGACCCAGTACTTC.

The rearrangement joins TRBV3-1 (or the pseudogene TRBV3-2) to TRBJ1-2, with D possibly TRBD1 on 6 matching bases. Looked up from germline, CDR1 is LGHDT and CDR2 is YNNKEL (reference sequence). CDR3 length: 15 residues. The V and J ends lost 2 bases and 0 bases respectively, with 10 bases between them. Here the CDR3 reads CASSQFPGANYGYTF. DNA of the CDR3: TGTGCCAGCAGCCAATTCCCAGGGGCTAACTATGGCTACACCTTC.

The chain is built from TRBV5-1 and TRBJ1-2; tentative D call: TRBD1 (6 bases). The CDR3 spans 12 residues. The germline gives CDR1 SGHRS, CDR2 YFSETQ. Deletions cut 4 bases from V and 7 bases from J, with 11 bases between. The CDR3 nucleotides read TGCGCCAGCAGCGGGGGCATCTCTGGCTACACCTTC. The encoded protein is CASSGGISGYTF. The complete variable domain, with remaining parts taken from reference TRBV5-1 and TRBJ1-2, reads KAGVTQTPRYLIKTRGQQVTLSCSPISGHRSVSWYQQTPGQGLQFLFEYFSETQRNKGNFPGRFSGRQFSNSRSEMNVSTLELGDSALYLCASSGGISGYTFGSGTRLTVV.